The 17 T cell receptor beta chains in this list originate from one sample, sequenced in a study of blood T cell repertoires in COVID-19. Produced via immunoSEQ multiplex PCR; TCRdb's table is partial and in-frame only. The table has some 300,000 clones, around nine tenths seen once. Sequenced sample: peripheral blood. The receptors were sampled from a man between 65 and 80 years old with acute or convalescent COVID-19.

V is TRBV3-1 (or the pseudogene TRBV3-2) and J is TRBJ2-1; D may be TRBD1 (6 bases). CDR1 and CDR2 (germline): LGHDT, YNNKEL (reference sequence). The germline V and J ends were trimmed by 2 bases and 10 bases, with 12 bases remaining between them. This CDR3 region has 13 residues. The CDR3 bases are TGTGCCAGCAGCCAACTCACAGGGAACGAGCAGTTCTTC. Protein sequence: CASSQLTGNEQFF.

The chain uses TRBV6-6 and TRBJ2-7; D is possibly TRBD2 (6 bases). Per germline, CDR1 MNHNY and CDR2 SVGAGI (reference sequence). The CDR3 has 16 residues. V shed 5 bases and J shed 2 bases, with 19 bases lying between them. The DNA for the CDR3 is TGTGCCAGCAGTCAGTCGGGCGGGGCTCGCCCCTACGAGCAGTACTTC. Its translation: CASSQSGGARPYEQYF.

The V gene is TRBV10-3, the J gene TRBJ1-6; the match to TRBD1 covers 10 bases. From germline, CDR1 is ENHRY and CDR2 SYGVKD. CDR3 size: 16 residues. The ends lost 11 bases at V and 7 bases at J; junction bases unmatched: 14. The CDR3 nucleotides are TGTGCCTCGCCGGGACAGGGGAGGGTAAAGAATTCACCCCTCCACTTT. This encodes CASPGQGRVKNSPLHF.

The chain carries TRBV4-1 and TRBJ2-5; tentatively, D is TRBD1 (6 bases). Between the trimmed V and J ends, which lost 0 bases and 2 bases, there was a span of 16 bases. The CDR3 runs 17 residues. The V gene's germline CDR1 is MGHRA and CDR2 YSYEKL. CDR3 residues: CASSQEWGLARQETQYF. DNA of the CDR3: TGCGCCAGCAGCCAAGAGTGGGGGCTAGCCCGACAAGAGACCCAGTACTTC.

This clone is a singleton in its sample. This chain joins TRBV9 and TRBJ1-1, with TRBD1 identical over 9 bases. Unmatched junction bases numbered 5, after V lost 5 bases and J lost 0 bases. This CDR3 is built from 15 residues. Germline CDR1 SGDLS, CDR2 YYNGEE. The chain's CDR3 is CASRPGQGMNTEAFF. The CDR3 region has the DNA TGTGCCAGCAGGCCGGGACAGGGCATGAACACTGAAGCTTTCTTT.

CDR3: CAISETTGGPYEQYF. The DNA for the CDR3 is TGTGCCATCAGTGAGACAACGGGGGGACCCTACGAGCAGTACTTC. The J gene is TRBJ2-7, the V gene TRBV10-3; 7 positions agree with TRBD2. From germline, CDR1 is ENHRY and CDR2 SYGVKD. The CDR3 loop spans 15 amino acids. After removal of 2 bases from V and 2 bases from J, the junction contained 6 bases not matched to a gene.

This chain joins TRBV28 and TRBJ1-2, with TRBD1 identical over 8 bases. The germline V gene has CDR1 MDHEN and CDR2 SYDVKM. The J segment lost 7 bases and the V segment lost 10 bases, leaving 11 bases of the junction unmatched. This CDR3 is 13 amino acids long. The CDR3, as DNA: TGTGCCACCAAGGACAGGGTAAGGGCTGGCTACACCTTC. As protein: CATKDRVRAGYTF.

The V call is TRBV28, the J call TRBJ1-2; 7 nucleotides agree with TRBD1. Germline V gene data show CDR1 as MDHEN and CDR2 as SYDVKM. V gave up 6 bases and J gave up 4 bases; unmatched junction bases: 5. The CDR3 is 13 residues long. CDR3 coding DNA: TGTGCCAGCAGCCGGACAGGTTTCTATGGCTACACCTTC. Translation: CASSRTGFYGYTF.

V and J are TRBV7-8 and TRBJ1-4; no definite D call. The germline CDR1 and CDR2 sequences are SGHVS and FQNEAQ. The ends were cut back, 3 bases at V and 2 bases at J, with 10 bases in the middle. This CDR3 has 15 residues. The CDR3 DNA reads as TGTGCCAGCAGCTTTACAGACAACACTAATGAAAAACTGTTTTTT. Translating it yields CASSFTDNTNEKLFF.

J is TRBJ1-4 and V is TRBV7-9; D not resolved. This CDR3 region has 13 residues. CDR1 is SEHNR, CDR2 FQNEAQ, per germline (reference sequence). With 4 bases removed from V and 8 bases from J, the gap between germline ends came to 11 bases. CDR3: CASSSAGVEKLFF. The CDR3, as DNA: TGTGCCAGCAGCTCCGCCGGGGTCGAAAAACTGTTTTTT.

The V and J genes are TRBV28 and TRBJ1-2; D remains unclear. Germline loops: CDR1 MDHEN, CDR2 SYDVKM. CDR3 length equals 11 residues. The V end lost 7 bases, the J end lost 13 bases, and 16 bases lay between the germline ends. In DNA form, the CDR3 reads TGTGCCAGCAATATTAGGGAGAGTAGCACCTTC. This codes for CASNIRESSTF.

The chain recombines TRBV5-1 with TRBJ2-1, with TRBD2 matching over 8 bases. The length of the CDR3 is 15 residues. The J segment lost 7 bases and the V segment lost 5 bases, leaving 11 bases of the junction unmatched. Germline loops: CDR1 SGHRS, CDR2 YFSETQ. CDR3 in DNA: TGCGCCAGCAGGGGCGGGAGGCGGGGGGAGAATGAGCAGTTCTTC. It encodes CASRGGRRGENEQFF.

This chain joins TRBV21-1 and TRBJ2-7; the listed D gene, TRBD1, was not tested against the DNA. TRBV21-1 is a documented pseudogene. The CDR3 runs 18 residues. CDR3 sequence (DNA): TGTGCCAGCAGCAAATTTGAGTATGGACAGGGGAATTTGCGCGAGCAGTACTTC. Its translation is CASSKFEYGQGNLREQYF.

The J gene is TRBJ1-2, the V gene TRBV9; 7 bases map to TRBD1. The J segment lost 4 bases and the V segment lost 0 bases, leaving 6 bases of the junction unmatched. Germline V gene sequence: CDR1 SGDLS, CDR2 YYNGEE. The CDR3 is 15 amino acids. The CDR3 spells CASSVASGGSYGYTF. For the CDR3, the DNA is TGTGCCAGCAGCGTAGCCTCAGGGGGTAGCTATGGCTACACCTTC.

The V and J genes are TRBV5-4 and TRBJ1-5; D is uncertain. The CDR3 has 15 residues. The V end lost 4 bases, the J end lost 3 bases, and 14 bases lay between the germline ends. Looked up from germline, CDR1 is SGHNT and CDR2 is YYREEE (reference sequence). CDR3 in DNA: TGTGCCAGCAGCACGAACCCGGGGAACAATCAGCCCCAGCATTTT. Translated: CASSTNPGNNQPQHF.

The gene calls are TRBV27 and TRBJ2-7; 9 nucleotides agree with TRBD2. Germline V gives CDR1 MNHEY, CDR2 SMNVEV (reference sequence). This CDR3 comprises 16 residues. Unmatched junction bases numbered 9, after V lost 2 bases and J lost 4 bases. The CDR3: CASSLGGREGGYEQYF. In nucleotides, the CDR3 is TGTGCCAGCAGTTTAGGCGGGAGGGAAGGAGGTTACGAGCAGTACTTC.

As concerns this clone: Other DNA sequences in this sample translate to the same CDR3. This chain connects TRBV7-9 to TRBJ1-2; D might be TRBD1 (6 bases). Germline V gene sequence: CDR1 SEHNR, CDR2 FQNEAQ (reference sequence). V was clipped by 5 bases and J by 5 bases, with 9 bases between them. The CDR3 is 12 residues long. The CDR3 spells CASSRTGYGYTF. CDR3 bases: TGTGCCAGCAGCCGAACAGGGTATGGCTACACCTTC.